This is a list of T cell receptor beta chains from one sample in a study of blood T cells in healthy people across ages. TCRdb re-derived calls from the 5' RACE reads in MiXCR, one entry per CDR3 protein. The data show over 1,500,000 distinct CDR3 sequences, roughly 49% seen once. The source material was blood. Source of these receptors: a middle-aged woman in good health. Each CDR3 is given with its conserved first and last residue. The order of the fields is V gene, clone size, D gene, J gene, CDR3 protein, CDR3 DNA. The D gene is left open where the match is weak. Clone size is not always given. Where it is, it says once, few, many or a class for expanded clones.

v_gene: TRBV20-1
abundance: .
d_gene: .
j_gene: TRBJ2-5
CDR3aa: CSAKDHAQGQETQYF
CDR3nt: TGCAGTGCTAAGGACCACGCACAGGGTCAAGAGACCCAGTACTTC

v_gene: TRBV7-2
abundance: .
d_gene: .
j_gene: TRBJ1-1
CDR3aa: CASSLQGGLSTEAFF
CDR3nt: TGTGCCAGCAGCTTACAGGGAGGGTTGAGCACTGAGGCTTTCTTT

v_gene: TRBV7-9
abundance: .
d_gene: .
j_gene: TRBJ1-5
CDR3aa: CASSLVGTNQPQHF
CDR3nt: TGTGCCAGCAGCTTAGTCGGCACGAATCAGCCCCAGCATTTT

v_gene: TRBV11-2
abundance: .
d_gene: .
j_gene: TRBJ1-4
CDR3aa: CASSYRDTNEKLFF
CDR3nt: TGTGCCAGCAGCTATCGGGACACTAATGAAAAACTGTTTTTT

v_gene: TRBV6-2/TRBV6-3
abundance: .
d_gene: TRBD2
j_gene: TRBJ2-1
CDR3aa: CASRILAGGPNEQFF
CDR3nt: TGTGCCAGCAGAATTCTAGCGGGGGGACCCAATGAGCAGTTCTTC

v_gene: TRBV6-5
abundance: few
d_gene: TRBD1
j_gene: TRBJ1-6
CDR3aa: CASSYSRRGLSPLHF
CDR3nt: TGTGCCAGCAGTTACTCGAGAAGGGGGCTTTCACCCCTCCACTTT

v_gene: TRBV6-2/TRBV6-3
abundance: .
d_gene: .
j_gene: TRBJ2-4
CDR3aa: CASSGLGREEQYF
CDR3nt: TGTGCCAGCAGCGGACTGGGGCGGGAAGAGCAGTACTTC

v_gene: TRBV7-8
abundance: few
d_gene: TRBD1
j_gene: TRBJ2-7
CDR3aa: CASSLRTGGFNEQYF
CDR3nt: TGTGCCAGCAGCTTACGGACAGGGGGCTTTAACGAGCAGTACTTC

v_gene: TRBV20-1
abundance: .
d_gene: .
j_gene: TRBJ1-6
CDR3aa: CSAPVRGILNSPLHF
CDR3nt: TGCAGTGCTCCGGTCCGGGGGATTTTGAATTCACCCCTCCACTTT

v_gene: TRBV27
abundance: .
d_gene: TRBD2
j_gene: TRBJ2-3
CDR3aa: CASSLLPLAGGYSDTQYF
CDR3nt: TGTGCCAGCAGTTTACTCCCCTTAGCGGGGGGGTATTCAGATACGCAGTATTTT

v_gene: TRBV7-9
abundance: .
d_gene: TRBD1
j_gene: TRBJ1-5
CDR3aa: CASSLGLTGGSNQPQHF
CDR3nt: TGTGCCAGCAGCTTAGGGCTGACAGGGGGTTCCAATCAGCCCCAGCATTTT

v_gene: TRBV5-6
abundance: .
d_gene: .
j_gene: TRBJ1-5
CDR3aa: CASSGGGPSNQPQHF
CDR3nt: TGTGCCAGCAGCGGCGGGGGGCCCTCCAATCAGCCCCAGCATTTT

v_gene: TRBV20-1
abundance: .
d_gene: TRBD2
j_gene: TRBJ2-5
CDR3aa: CSARDGEGLQETQYF
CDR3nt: TGCAGTGCTAGAGATGGTGAGGGACTACAAGAGACCCAGTACTTC

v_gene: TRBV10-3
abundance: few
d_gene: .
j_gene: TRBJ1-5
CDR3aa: CAIRPEGGNQPQHF
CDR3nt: TGTGCCATCAGGCCAGAGGGGGGTAATCAGCCCCAGCATTTT

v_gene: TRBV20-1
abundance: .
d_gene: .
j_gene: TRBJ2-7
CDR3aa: CSARLSFHNEQYF
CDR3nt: TGCAGTGCTAGGTTGAGTTTTCACAATGAGCAGTACTTC

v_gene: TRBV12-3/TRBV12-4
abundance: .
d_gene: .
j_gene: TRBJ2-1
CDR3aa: CASSRNVEQFF
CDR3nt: TGTGCCAGCAGTCGTAACGTAGAGCAGTTCTTC